This T cell receptor beta chain was documented in a study of spatial heterogeneity in lung cancer. Background on the study: TCR and UMI combinations that were unique each appeared, on average, more than ten times in raw reads. The study, taken as a whole, reports: TCRs found ubiquitously expanded in tumor appeared in blood more at resection than at follow-up.

The time point here: blood at routine non-recurrence follow-up after resection. Extraction of whole RNA from tumor, nontumor lung or frozen PBMC preceded unsorted sequencing. Every TCR cDNA molecule carried a tag that served as a unique molecular identifier. In TCRdb, the 5' RACE reads were re-called with MiXCR into one record per CDR3 protein. The sample includes 95,000 to 130,000 distinct CDR3 sequences, more than 9% of them seen just once. As to this clonotype: Antigen unknown.

V dropped 6 bases and J dropped 5 bases, with 17 bases sitting between them. CDR1 and CDR2 (germline): SGHTA, FQGNSA. This CDR3 has 15 amino acids. The chain employs TRBV7-2 and TRBJ2-4, with D perhaps assigned TRBD1 or TRBD2 (5 bases each). Sequencing was performed on PBMCs, taken at follow-up. This receptor was taken from a male donor with early-stage non-small cell lung cancer. CDR3 bases: TGTGCCAGCAGTTTTGTTAGTCTGGGACAAAACATTCAGTACTTC. Its protein is CASSFVSLGQNIQYF.